This T cell receptor (beta chain) was found in a study of T cell repertoires in cytomegalovirus infection (dated 2019 in TCRdb). Background for the entire study: Alongside well-studied HLA-B-restricted epitopes, the peptide stimulations were aimed at recently identified HLA-C-restricted CMV epitopes, whose presentation resists viral immunomodulation. Donor HLA type was relevant to the analysis, because carriage of CMV infection together with the matching HLA type was indicated by public TCR beta signatures. General conclusions and limits of the study: Carriers of CMV infection plus the relevant HLA type were discriminated by the cumulative frequency of public TCR beta family members in the study cohort and in an independent approximately 400-donor cohort. The ex vivo response was dominated by HLA-C-restricted CMV-specific TCR beta clonotypes, which also provided the single most frequent clonotype in two of eight donors.

The treatment or condition label, read with the paper, signifies: in vitro stimulation with specific CMV peptide epitopes to enrich CMV-specific T cells. Via the germline V gene (reference sequence), CDR1 is LNHDA and CDR2 SQIVND. The CDR3 starts with the cysteine, ends with the phenylalanine, and has 14 residues. Here the CDR3 DNA is all that survives: 42 bases in frame from base 1. Deletion took 3 bases off V and 4 bases off J, with a span of 12 bases between the germline ends. This clonotype came up once. Its cognate antigen has yet to be identified. The input lacks base qualities; no much larger clone sits a single base away. Evidence from one read is weak. TCRdb records Illumina HiSeq 1500 as the sequencer. In-frame beta chains were kept once TCRdb had trimmed the public reads at Q25 with fastp and called clones with MiXCR. Rows merge per CDR3 protein into single entries with the most common DNA and genes. Within this sample are roughly 500,000 distinct CDR3 sequences, with roughly a third of them counted one time only. The ten biggest clones cover 17% of the sample.

This chain joins TRBV19 to TRBJ1-2, with no confidently assigned D gene. The source material was cultured PBMCs, sampled from culture after CMV antigen stimulation. This sequence was found in a human donor in good health (CMV status not recorded). Some clones in this sample may be carry-over from other donors' samples. CDR3 sequence: CASSMTAEAYGYTF. The DNA reads as follows: TGTGCCAGTAGTATGACTGCGGAGGCCTATGGCTACACCTTC.